A single sample is the source of the 29 T cell receptor beta chains below, sequenced in a study of T-cell reconstitution after alpha-beta-depleted transplantation in children. Unique molecular identifiers were incorporated into the prepared TCRbeta library. TCRdb ran MiXCR on the PCR reads and lists one entry per CDR3 protein. The sample records around 800,000 distinct CDR3 sequences, about 16% being singletons. The sequencing used PBMCs, mostly from graft donor cells, collected 360 days after TCRalphabeta/CD19-depleted stem cell transplant. The source is a male patient aged 5 to 17 who had a stem cell transplant for acute lymphoblastic leukemia, so the T cells may come from the graft donor.

This clonotype occurred many times. The chain employs TRBV5-1 and TRBJ2-1; D might be TRBD2 (5 bases). Germline V CDR1 and CDR2: SGHRS, YFSETQ. The length of the CDR3 is 17 residues. V was pared by 2 bases and J by 6 bases, with 21 bases between. The CDR3: CASSFLGLFRHPNEQFF. CDR3 sequence (DNA): TGCGCCAGCAGCTTTCTTGGACTTTTTCGCCACCCCAATGAGCAGTTCTTC. Together with reference TRBV5-1 and TRBJ2-1, the CDR3 gives the full variable domain: KAGVTQTPRYLIKTRGQQVTLSCSPISGHRSVSWYQQTPGQGLQFLFEYFSETQRNKGNFPGRFSGRQFSNSRSEMNVSTLELGDSALYLCASSFLGLFRHPNEQFFGPGTRLTVL.

This clonotype turned up a few times. The J gene is TRBJ2-7, the V gene TRBV5-4, with D possibly matching TRBD1 (5 bases). This CDR3 contains 16 residues. Per germline, CDR1 SGHNT and CDR2 YYREEE (reference sequence). V lost 0 bases and J 1 base, leaving 14 bases between the germline ends. CDR3 region: CASSLGWGSESYEQYF. The DNA for the CDR3 is TGTGCCAGCAGCTTGGGATGGGGCTCCGAATCCTACGAGCAGTACTTC. The full variable domain, rest sourced from reference TRBV5-4 and TRBJ2-7, is ETGVTQSPTHLIKTRGQQVTLRCSSQSGHNTVSWYQQALGQGPQFIFQYYREEENGRGNFPPRFSGLQFPNYSSELNVNALELDDSALYLCASSLGWGSESYEQYFGPGTRLTVT.

This clonotype showed up just a few times. The CDR3 spells CASESPGSTEAFF. The CDR3 region has the DNA TGTGCCAGCGAGTCCCCGGGGAGCACTGAAGCTTTCTTT. The genes are TRBV3-1 and TRBJ1-1; D not resolved. The CDR3 is made up of 13 amino acids. Germline V gene sequence: CDR1 LGHDT, CDR2 YNNKEL (reference sequence). V was shortened by 8 bases and J by 4 bases, with 14 bases between the two germline ends.

This chain connects TRBV2 to TRBJ2-2; D gene ambiguous. Trimming stripped 8 bases from V and 4 bases from J, with 14 bases between. Per the germline V gene, CDR1 is SNHLY and CDR2 is FYNNEI. This CDR3 region has 14 residues. The CDR3: CASRWELSTGELFF. The CDR3 DNA is TGTGCCAGCCGATGGGAATTGAGCACCGGGGAGCTGTTTTTT. The variable domain in full, completed from reference TRBV2 and TRBJ2-2, reads EPEVTQTPSHQVTQMGQEVILRCVPISNHLYFYWYRQILGQKVEFLVSFYNNEISEKSEIFDDQFSVERPDGSNFTLKIRSTKLEDSAMYFCASRWELSTGELFFGEGSRLTVL.

This clonotype was found a few times. This sequence joins TRBV24-1 and TRBJ2-1; no clear D gene. Germline V gene lookup returns CDR1 KGHDR and CDR2 SFDVKD. The CDR3 extends over 13 amino acids. The V end lost 8 bases, the J end lost 9 bases, and 16 bases lay between the germline ends. The CDR3 loop is CATTQTHYLEQFF. The CDR3 region has the DNA TGTGCCACCACCCAGACTCACTACCTTGAGCAGTTCTTC.

This clonotype was counted only a few times. The V call is TRBV10-2, the J call TRBJ2-3, with 9 nucleotides matching TRBD2. With 4 bases clipped from V and 2 bases from J, the junction kept 7 bases outside the gene matches. CDR1 WSHSY and CDR2 SAAADI come from the germline V gene. This CDR3 comprises 16 residues. The CDR3, as DNA: TGCGCCAGCAGTGCCACGGCTAGCGGGAACACAGATACGCAGTATTTT. Its protein is CASSATASGNTDTQYF.

This clonotype appeared a few times. This chain links TRBV5-6 with TRBJ2-5; D could derive from TRBD1 or TRBD2 (5 bases each). This CDR3 comprises 13 residues. Germline lookup yields CDR1 SGHDT and CDR2 YYEEEE. V dropped 1 base and J dropped 4 bases, with 8 bases sitting between them. The CDR3 nucleotides read TGTGCCAGCAGCTTGCCAGGGACAGAGACCCAGTACTTC. This translates into CASSLPGTETQYF.

This clonotype has more than one count but fewer than ten. This rearrangement joins TRBV20-1 to TRBJ2-7, with D possibly being TRBD1 or TRBD2 (5 bases each). The V and J ends lost 1 base and 3 bases respectively, with 10 bases between them. The germline CDR1 and CDR2 sequences are DFQATT and SNEGSKA (reference sequence). The CDR3 consists of 13 residues. Written as DNA, the CDR3 is TGCAGTGCTAGAGGGGACCAGGACTACGAGCAGTACTTC. This codes for CSARGDQDYEQYF.

In regard to this clonotype: One base away lies a much larger clone, so this may be a sequencing read error. The chain links TRBV29-1 to TRBJ2-3; weak D call: TRBD1 (6 bases). Germline V gene lookup returns CDR1 SQVTM and CDR2 ANQGSEA. The CDR3 loop spans 12 amino acids. The CDR3 nucleotides are TGCAGCGTGCGGACAGCCACAGATACGCAGTTTTTT. Translating gives CSVRTATDTQFF.

This clonotype occurred a few times. J is TRBJ2-2 and V is TRBV3-1; D might be TRBD2 (6 bases). V shed 3 bases and J shed 4 bases, with 9 bases lying between them. The CDR3 loop spans 14 amino acids. The germline V gene encodes CDR1 LGHDT and CDR2 YNNKEL (reference sequence). The CDR3 sequence: CASSHSGSTGELFF. CDR3 DNA sequence: TGTGCCAGCAGCCATTCCGGGAGCACCGGGGAGCTGTTTTTT. Full variable domain (missing parts from reference TRBV3-1 and TRBJ2-2): DTAVSQTPKYLVTQMGNDKSIKCEQNLGHDTMYWYKQDSKKFLKIMFSYNNKELIINETVPNRFSPKSPDKAHLNLHINSLELGDSAVYFCASSHSGSTGELFFGEGSRLTVL.

The rearrangement links TRBV20-1 to TRBJ2-3; 10 positions agree with TRBD2. Germline V gene lookup returns CDR1 DFQATT and CDR2 SNEGSKA (reference sequence). The CDR3 is 16 residues long. V shed 3 bases, J shed 4 bases, and the junction held 10 bases outside the gene matches. CDR3 loop: CSARVFPSGSPDTQYF. As DNA, the CDR3 is TGCAGTGCTAGGGTCTTTCCTAGCGGGAGTCCAGATACGCAGTATTTT.

The table lists this clonotype with many counts. The V gene is TRBV4-1, the J gene TRBJ2-4, with a weak D call TRBD2 (5 bases). CDR1 and CDR2 from the germline V gene are MGHRA and YSYEKL. The V end was cut by 1 base, the J end by 0 bases, with 7 bases between. The CDR3 has 15 amino acids. The CDR3 sequence is CASSQVAGAKNIQYF. DNA of the CDR3: TGCGCCAGCAGCCAAGTCGCGGGAGCCAAAAACATTCAGTACTTC.

This clonotype was counted a few times. The V call is TRBV30, the J call TRBJ2-4; perhaps TRBD1 as D (5 bases). V was shortened by 0 bases and J by 9 bases, with 12 bases between the two germline ends. The CDR3 runs to 13 residues. Germline lookup yields CDR1 GTSNPN and CDR2 SVGIG (reference sequence). Written as DNA, the CDR3 is TGTGCCTGGAGTGTACCAGCAGGGCTCATTCAGTACTTC. It codes for CAWSVPAGLIQYF.

This chain connects TRBV20-1 to TRBJ2-1; D may correspond to TRBD1 or TRBD2 (5 bases each). Trimming pared 2 bases from V and 3 bases from J, leaving 11 bases between. The germline CDR1 and CDR2 sequences are DFQATT and SNEGSKA (reference sequence). This CDR3 spans 14 amino acids. As DNA, the CDR3 is TGCAGTGCTAGACGACTAAGGGGCTACAATGAGCAGTTCTTC. Its protein is CSARRLRGYNEQFF.

The chain carries TRBV4-1 and TRBJ2-7, with TRBD1 matching 7 bases. J gave up 5 bases and V 1 base, and 5 bases lay outside the gene matches. Germline values: CDR1 MGHRA, CDR2 YSYEKL. The CDR3 runs to 14 residues. CDR3 residues: CASSQVPGGDEQYF. The CDR3 DNA reads as TGCGCCAGCAGCCAAGTTCCAGGGGGAGACGAGCAGTACTTC.

This clonotype came up many times. This chain links TRBV5-1 with TRBJ2-7; TRBD1 aligns across 7 bases. CDR1 and CDR2 from the germline V gene are SGHRS and YFSETQ. The ends lost 4 bases at V and 7 bases at J; junction bases unmatched: 11. The length of the CDR3 is 14 residues. CDR3 protein: CASSPQGPWEEQYF. The CDR3 DNA follows: TGCGCCAGCAGCCCACAGGGGCCGTGGGAAGAGCAGTACTTC.

J is TRBJ1-2 and V is TRBV15; D remains ambiguous. V gave up 4 bases and J gave up 0 bases, with 9 bases separating them. Germline lookup yields CDR1 LNHNV and CDR2 YYDKDF (reference sequence). The CDR3 has 14 amino acids. This CDR3 reads CATSNWTANYGYTF. CDR3 DNA: TGTGCCACCAGCAATTGGACGGCTAACTATGGCTACACCTTC.

This chain connects TRBV2 to TRBJ2-1; D remains ambiguous. The CDR3 spans 14 residues. Between the trimmed V and J ends, which lost 7 bases and 4 bases, there was a span of 14 bases. Germline V gene data show CDR1 as SNHLY and CDR2 as FYNNEI. CDR3 loop: CASTEEGVYNEQFF. In DNA form, the CDR3 reads TGTGCCAGCACCGAGGAAGGCGTGTACAATGAGCAGTTCTTC.

This clonotype was seen only a few times. The chain employs TRBV10-2 and TRBJ2-7; TRBD1 aligns across 8 bases. The trim removed 10 bases at V and 2 bases at J, leaving 7 bases unmatched. The germline V gene encodes CDR1 WSHSY and CDR2 SAAADI. There are 13 residues in the CDR3. The CDR3 nucleotides read TGCGCCATCGGACAGGGCCACCCCTACGAGCAGTACTTC. Amino acid sequence: CAIGQGHPYEQYF.

The rearrangement joins TRBV4-1 to TRBJ2-2; 10 bases match TRBD2. CDR3 length equals 16 residues. The V segment lost 10 bases and the J segment 2 bases; nucleotides outside the gene matches: 10. CDR1 MGHRA and CDR2 YSYEKL come from the germline V gene. The CDR3 sequence: CANSHGLAVNTGELFF. Here the CDR3 DNA reads TGCGCCAATAGCCACGGACTAGCGGTCAACACCGGGGAGCTGTTTTTT.

This rearrangement joins TRBV7-9 to TRBJ2-3, with 8 bases fitting TRBD2. V lost 2 bases and J lost 1; bases outside the gene matches: 8. CDR3 length: 17 residues. Per germline, CDR1 SEHNR and CDR2 FQNEAQ (reference sequence). CDR3 nucleotides: TGTGCCAGCAGCTTATCGGGAGGGGGGCCTGGCACAGATACGCAGTATTTT. Translation: CASSLSGGGPGTDTQYF.

This clonotype was seen a few times. V is TRBV5-1 and J is TRBJ1-1; D might be TRBD1 (6 bases). Germline loops: CDR1 SGHRS, CDR2 YFSETQ. V gave up 0 bases and J gave up 2 bases, with 14 bases separating them. The CDR3 length is 16 residues. The CDR3 loop is CASSLGRTVGNTEAFF. For the CDR3, the DNA is TGCGCCAGCAGCTTGGGAAGGACAGTAGGAAACACTGAAGCTTTCTTT.

The chain recombines TRBV3-1 with TRBJ2-3, with D possibly TRBD1 on 6 matching bases. The germline V and J ends were trimmed by 3 bases and 2 bases, with 12 bases remaining between them. Germline assignment: CDR1 LGHDT and CDR2 YNNKEL (reference sequence). The length of the CDR3 is 15 residues. CDR3 sequence reads: CASSQGAPPTDTQYF. For the CDR3, the DNA is TGTGCCAGCAGCCAGGGGGCGCCCCCCACAGATACGCAGTATTTT.

This clonotype has only a few counts. The chain uses TRBV6-1 and TRBJ2-1; TRBD1 might be the D (5 bases). V lost 6 bases, J lost 4 bases, and 16 bases lay in between. This CDR3 has 15 amino acids. Per germline, CDR1 MNHNS and CDR2 SASEGT. The chain's CDR3 is CASSRAGSLYNEQFF. The CDR3 DNA is TGTGCCAGCAGCCGTGCAGGGTCCCTTTACAATGAGCAGTTCTTC.

This clonotype was counted between two and nine times. The rearrangement joins TRBV21-1 to TRBJ2-5; the tabulated D call, TRBD1, remains unverified against the DNA. TRBV21-1 is a known pseudogene. The CDR3 covers 16 residues. CDR3 DNA sequence: TGTGCCAGCAGCCGCGGGGACCCCCGTACACAAGAGACCCAGTACTTC. Amino acids: CASSRGDPRTQETQYF.

This chain links TRBV5-1 with TRBJ2-7; D remains ambiguous. CDR3 length: 11 amino acids. V was shortened by 4 bases and J by 6 bases, with 8 bases between the two germline ends. Germline CDR1 and CDR2: SGHRS and YFSETQ. The CDR3 region has the DNA TGCGCCAGCAGCATAGTCAGCGAGCAGTACTTC. Residues: CASSIVSEQYF.

This clonotype was found a few times. This chain links TRBV5-1 with TRBJ2-1; tentatively, D is TRBD2 (6 bases). The CDR3 is made up of 17 amino acids. V was pared by 4 bases and J by 0 bases, with 17 bases between. Germline CDR1 reads SGHRS; CDR2 reads YFSETQ. The CDR3 reads CASSGSTTGSSYNEQFF. As DNA, the CDR3 is TGCGCCAGCAGCGGATCCACGACCGGGAGCTCCTACAATGAGCAGTTCTTC.

V gene TRBV12-3 or TRBV12-4 combines with J gene TRBJ2-7; 7 nucleotides line up with TRBD2. J gave up 1 base and V 4 bases, and 7 bases lay outside the gene matches. The CDR3 consists of 15 residues. The CDR3: CASSYPGTKSYEQYF. The CDR3 region has the DNA TGTGCCAGCAGTTACCCTGGGACTAAATCCTACGAGCAGTACTTC.

This clonotype appeared many times. The chain links TRBV25-1 to TRBJ2-7; D gene unclear. CDR1 is MGHDK, CDR2 SYGVNS, per germline. V lost 1 base to trimming and J lost 9 bases, with 7 bases between them. The CDR3 is 11 amino acids. The CDR3 DNA follows: TGTGCCAGCAGTGAATTCGGTCTGCAGTACTTC. It is translated as CASSEFGLQYF.